The present TCR beta chain was sequenced within a study of blood T cell repertoires in COVID-19. Study at large: The study drew acute and convalescent COVID-19 samples from the United States, Italy and Spain.

Germline CDR1 LNHNV, CDR2 YYDKDF (reference sequence). CDR3 size: 14 residues. With 0 bases removed from V and 10 bases from J, the gap between germline ends came to 10 bases. Per the authors' pipeline: Amplification of reference gene primers provided the estimated nucleated cell counts. TCRdb keeps only in-frame clones here, not all; method: immunoSEQ multiplex PCR. The V and J calls and the clone size are those of that table, but D and trimming were determined from the DNA. This sample has about 64,000 clones, with about 90% found just once. The source of this sequence is a woman between 55 and 75 years old with COVID-19, enrolled during active disease. The rearrangement links TRBV15 to TRBJ1-6; D remains unclear. The sample taken for sequencing was peripheral blood. The CDR3 region is CATSRDKWESPLHF. CDR3 bases: TGTGCCACCAGCAGAGATAAATGGGAGTCACCCCTCCACTTT.